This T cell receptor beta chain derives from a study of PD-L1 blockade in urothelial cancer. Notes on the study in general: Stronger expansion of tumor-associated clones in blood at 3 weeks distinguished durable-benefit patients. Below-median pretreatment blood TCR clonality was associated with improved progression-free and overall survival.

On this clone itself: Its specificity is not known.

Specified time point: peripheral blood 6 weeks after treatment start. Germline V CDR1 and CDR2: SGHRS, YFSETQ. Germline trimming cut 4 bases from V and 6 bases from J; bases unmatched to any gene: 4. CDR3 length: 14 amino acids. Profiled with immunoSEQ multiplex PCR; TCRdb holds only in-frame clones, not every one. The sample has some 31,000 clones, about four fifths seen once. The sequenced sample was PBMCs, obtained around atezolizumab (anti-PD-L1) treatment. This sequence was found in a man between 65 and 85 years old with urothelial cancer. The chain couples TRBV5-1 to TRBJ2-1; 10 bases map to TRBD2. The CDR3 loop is CASSEREGLNEQFF. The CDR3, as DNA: TGCGCCAGCAGCGAGCGGGAGGGCCTCAATGAGCAGTTCTTC. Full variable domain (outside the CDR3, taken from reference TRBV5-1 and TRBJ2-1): KAGVTQTPRYLIKTRGQQVTLSCSPISGHRSVSWYQQTPGQGLQFLFEYFSETQRNKGNFPGRFSGRQFSNSRSEMNVSTLELGDSALYLCASSEREGLNEQFFGPGTRLTVL.